A selection of T cell receptor beta chains follows, all from one sample in a study of shared T cell receptors in the human thymus. Sequencing was performed with immunoSEQ multiplex PCR; in TCRdb, only in-frame clones are kept and a portion is missing. The sample records 700,000 to 750,000 clones, 80% to 90% being singletons. The data were also submitted as part of a second study, on human thymus T cells.

Sequences were obtained from thymocytes. The receptors originated from a girl under two years old with a congenital heart defect. The CDR3 runs from the conserved cysteine through the conserved F or W. The D gene is left open where the match is weak. The size entry is marked missing in some rows and otherwise reads once, few, many or a size class.

j_gene | d_gene | abundance | v_gene | CDR3aa | CDR3nt
TRBJ2-7 | - | - | TRBV4-1 | CASSQVSGKSTMHSYEQYF | TGCGCCAGCAGCCAAGTTTCGGGGAAAAGTACCATGCACTCCTACGAGCAGTACTTC
TRBJ2-4 | - | - | TRBV5-1 | CASSRNRHLAKNIQYF | TGCGCCAGCAGCCGGAACAGGCACCTCGCCAAAAACATTCAGTACTTC
TRBJ2-7 | - | - | TRBV7-8 | CASSHEYHREPYEQYF | TGTGCCAGCAGCCATGAATACCACCGGGAACCCTACGAGCAGTACTTC
TRBJ1-6 | TRBD1 | - | TRBV4-3 | CASSQDKRQGACSYNSPLHF | TGCGCCAGCAGCCAAGACAAACGACAGGGGGCTTGTTCCTATAATTCACCCCTCCACTTT
TRBJ1-6 | TRBD1 | - | TRBV4-1 | CASSQAGRTGESYSPLHF | TGCGCCAGCAGCCAAGCCGGGCGGACAGGGGAGTCTTATTCACCCCTCCACTTT
TRBJ1-1 | - | - | TRBV19 | CASKTWGANTEAFF | TGTGCCAGTAAAACGTGGGGCGCGAACACTGAAGCTTTCTTT
TRBJ1-2 | - | - | TRBV6-1 | CASSVRQFNYGYTF | TGTGCCAGCAGTGTTCGACAGTTTAACTATGGCTACACCTTC
TRBJ1-5 | - | once | TRBV14 | CASSQVPGAGARQPQHF | TGTGCCAGCAGCCAAGTTCCAGGCGCGGGGGCCCGTCAGCCCCAGCATTTT
TRBJ2-5 | TRBD1 | - | TRBV11-2 | CASSSRQGLRETQYF | TGTGCCAGCAGCAGCCGACAGGGTCTAAGAGAGACCCAGTACTTC
TRBJ2-3 | - | - | TRBV21-1 | CACTTTPLAGYTDTQYF | TGTGCCTGCACCACAACCCCTCTAGCTGGGTACACAGATACGCAGTATTTT
TRBJ1-5 | - | - | TRBV30 | CAWSVLWAYSNQPQHF | TGTGCCTGGAGTGTACTTTGGGCCTATAGCAATCAGCCCCAGCATTTT
TRBJ1-1 | - | - | TRBV7-2 | CASSLSNKNTEAFF | TGTGCCAGCAGCTTATCAAACAAGAACACTGAAGCTTTCTTT
TRBJ1-5 | TRBD1 | - | TRBV4-3 | CASSQWDRSDGGDANQPQHF | TGCGCCAGCAGCCAGTGGGACAGGAGCGACGGAGGTGATGCCAATCAGCCCCAGCATTTT
TRBJ2-3 | - | - | TRBV7-4 | CASSLRRGTDTQYF | TGTGCCAGCAGCTTACGCAGGGGCACAGATACGCAGTATTTT
TRBJ1-2 | - | - | TRBV28 | CASSYTGIFYGYTF | TGTGCCAGCAGTTATACAGGGATCTTCTATGGCTACACCTTC
TRBJ2-7 | TRBD1 | - | TRBV18 | CASSPPGQGSDEQYF | TGTGCCAGCTCACCGCCCGGACAGGGTTCCGACGAGCAGTACTTC